The 25 T cell receptor beta chains given below trace back to one sample, sequenced in a study of cytomegalovirus exposure and HLA in healthy donors (TCRdb year 2017). Preparation of the library involved the immunoSEQ multiplex PCR assay. For the multiplex PCR, a mixture combining 60 forward primers for TCR Vbeta segments and 13 reverse primers for TCR Jbeta segments was used. The immuneACCESS repertoire file appears here via TCRdb, limited to in-frame rearrangements. These files lack a portion of the clones; in checked studies, under half of the deficit traces to unresolved V genes, and the cause of the others is not known. The sample table lists under 150,000 clones, about four fifths of them with a count of one. In total, the top ten clones hold about 6.6% of the sample. Sequenced: PBMCs. Receptors were obtained from a woman in her thirties or forties in good health and CMV-seropositive.

The J gene is TRBJ2-3, the V gene TRBV7-9, with 13 bases that match TRBD2. The V gene's germline CDR1 is SEHNR and CDR2 FQNEAQ (reference sequence). The J segment lost 1 base and the V segment lost 6 bases, leaving 4 bases of the junction unmatched. This CDR3 has 16 residues. The chain's CDR3 is CASSSGLAGGTDTQYF. CDR3 nucleotide sequence: TGTGCCAGCAGTTCCGGACTAGCGGGGGGCACAGATACGCAGTATTTT.

This clone was seen only a few times. V gene TRBV5-1 combines with J gene TRBJ1-3, with 7 bases fitting TRBD1. Germline CDR1 is SGHRS and CDR2 is YFSETQ. Trimming took 4 bases from V and 3 from J; bases not matched to a gene: 7. This CDR3 has 15 amino acids. CDR3 sequence (DNA): TGCGCCAGCAGCGCGACAGGGATGAGTGGAAACACCATATATTTT. Amino acid sequence: CASSATGMSGNTIYF. Combining the CDR3 with reference TRBV5-1 and TRBJ1-3 gives the whole variable domain KAGVTQTPRYLIKTRGQQVTLSCSPISGHRSVSWYQQTPGQGLQFLFEYFSETQRNKGNFPGRFSGRQFSNSRSEMNVSTLELGDSALYLCASSATGMSGNTIYFGEGSWLTVV.

This clone was counted once. V is TRBV4-1 and J is TRBJ2-1; TRBD2 agrees at 15 bases. V shed 6 bases, J shed 0 bases, and the junction held 12 bases outside the gene matches. This CDR3 region has 20 residues. Per the germline V gene, CDR1 is MGHRA and CDR2 is YSYEKL. The CDR3: CASSREGLAGGESSYNEQFF. The CDR3 DNA is TGCGCCAGCAGTCGGGAGGGACTAGCGGGAGGTGAGAGCTCCTACAATGAGCAGTTCTTC.

The CDR3 region has the DNA TGCGCCAGCACCTTCACTAGCGGGGGACACAATGAGCAGTTCTTC. The encoded protein is CASTFTSGGHNEQFF. The chain couples TRBV5-1 to TRBJ2-1; 11 positions agree with TRBD2. With V trimmed by 6 bases and J by 5 bases, 7 bases remained unmatched. CDR1 is SGHRS and CDR2 is YFSETQ in the germline V gene. This CDR3 has 15 residues.

This clone was found many times. The CDR3 DNA is TGTGCCAGCAGCTCCGGGGGACAGGGGCACTACGAGCAGTACTTC. It yields the protein CASSSGGQGHYEQYF. The rearrangement uses TRBV5-4 and TRBJ2-7, with 10 positions matching TRBD1. The CDR3 sequence is 15 residues long. The germline gives CDR1 SGHNT, CDR2 YYREEE (reference sequence). The ends lost 3 bases at V and 3 bases at J; junction bases unmatched: 6.

The V and J genes are TRBV5-1 and TRBJ2-7; 8 nucleotides line up with TRBD1. The CDR3 has 15 amino acids. Looked up from germline, CDR1 is SGHRS and CDR2 is YFSETQ. Trimming took 4 bases from V and 0 from J; bases not matched to a gene: 6. The CDR3 nucleotides are TGCGCCAGCAGCATTGGACAGGGCAACTCCTACGAGCAGTACTTC. This gives the protein CASSIGQGNSYEQYF.

The rearrangement joins TRBV19 to TRBJ1-1; D unresolved. This CDR3 has 14 residues. CDR1 and CDR2 (germline): LNHDA, SQIVND (reference sequence). V gave up 5 bases and J gave up 0 bases, with 10 bases separating them. CDR3 coding DNA: TGTGCCAGTAGTTATAGATCGATGAACACTGAAGCTTTCTTT. Translated: CASSYRSMNTEAFF. The variable domain in full, with the rest retrieved from reference TRBV19 and TRBJ1-1, is DGGITQSPKYLFRKEGQNVTLSCEQNLNHDAMYWYRQDPGQGLRLIYYSQIVNDFQKGDIAEGYSVSREKKESFPLTVTSAQKNPTAFYLCASSYRSMNTEAFFGQGTRLTVV.

The CDR3 DNA reads TGTGCCAGCAGTGAAACGGGGGGAGGATACTACAATGAGCAGTTCTTC. It yields the protein CASSETGGGYYNEQFF. The J gene is TRBJ2-1, the V gene TRBV25-1; the match to TRBD2 covers 7 bases. The length of the CDR3 is 16 residues. The germline CDR1 and CDR2 sequences are MGHDK and SYGVNS. The V segment lost 2 bases and the J segment 3 bases; nucleotides outside the gene matches: 7.

The table lists this clone with a count of one. The chain joins TRBV19 to TRBJ1-5; 7 bases are a match to TRBD1. The CDR3 has 14 amino acids. CDR1 is LNHDA, CDR2 SQIVND, per germline (reference sequence). V gave up 3 bases and J gave up 6 bases; unmatched junction bases: 5. The CDR3 coding sequence is TGTGCCAGTAGTATGCAAGGGGGCGGTCAGCCCCAGCATTTT. The encoded protein is CASSMQGGGQPQHF. The complete variable domain, with remaining parts taken from reference TRBV19 and TRBJ1-5, reads DGGITQSPKYLFRKEGQNVTLSCEQNLNHDAMYWYRQDPGQGLRLIYYSQIVNDFQKGDIAEGYSVSREKKESFPLTVTSAQKNPTAFYLCASSMQGGGQPQHFGDGTRLSIL.

The J gene is TRBJ2-2, the V gene TRBV20-1, with D unresolved. The germline V gene encodes CDR1 DFQATT and CDR2 SNEGSKA (reference sequence). Trimming removed 6 bases from V and 7 bases from J, with 9 bases in between. The length of the CDR3 is 11 residues. The CDR3 region has the DNA TGCAGTGCCCCAGGCGACGGGGAGCTGTTTTTT. Translation: CSAPGDGELFF.

The chain couples TRBV5-1 to TRBJ2-7; TRBD1 aligns across 7 bases. V trimming: 0 bases; J trimming: 7 bases; junction bases outside the gene matches: 10. The germline V gene has CDR1 SGHRS and CDR2 YFSETQ. The CDR3 loop spans 15 amino acids. CDR3 bases: TGCGCCAGCAGCTTGGAGGGAAGGGGGCGAAAGGAGCAGTACTTC. This encodes CASSLEGRGRKEQYF.

The chain carries TRBV4-2 and TRBJ1-2; 10 bases agree with TRBD1. The V and J ends lost 1 base and 8 bases, in that order; junction bases with no gene match: 4. The CDR3 loop spans 14 amino acids. CDR1 and CDR2 from the germline V gene are LGHNA and YNFKEQ. The CDR3 protein is CASSQGDRGGGYTF. DNA of the CDR3: TGTGCCAGCAGCCAAGGGGACAGGGGTGGAGGCTACACCTTC.

The chain couples TRBV5-1 to TRBJ2-5, with D unresolved. The J call could be wrong; TRBJ2-7 is a better fit for the DNA end. The CDR3 is 14 residues long. Germline CDR1 reads SGHRS; CDR2 reads YFSETQ. The CDR3 spells CASSLTPGTYEQYF. CDR3 coding DNA: TGCGCCAGCAGCTTGACACCGGGTACCTACGAGCAGTACTTC.

The rearrangement links TRBV5-1 to TRBJ2-7; TRBD2 matches 11 bases. The CDR3 extends over 14 amino acids. The V gene end was trimmed by 4 bases and the J gene end by 9 bases; junction bases not matched to a gene: 9. Germline V CDR1 and CDR2: SGHRS, YFSETQ. The CDR3 here is CASSPGTSGAGQYF. The CDR3 DNA reads as TGCGCCAGCAGCCCAGGGACTAGCGGTGCAGGGCAGTACTTC.

This clone was detected once. The V and J genes are TRBV10-3 and TRBJ1-1; no firm D call. Looked up from germline, CDR1 is ENHRY and CDR2 is SYGVKD. The CDR3 sequence is 13 residues long. Trimming pared 6 bases from V and 4 bases from J, leaving 12 bases between. The CDR3 coding sequence is TGTGCCATCAGAAGGACTCTGAGCACTGAAGCTTTCTTT. Translation gives CAIRRTLSTEAFF.

This clone showed up just once. This chain connects TRBV10-3 to TRBJ2-3, with TRBD2 matching 7 bases. Per germline, CDR1 ENHRY and CDR2 SYGVKD. The length of the CDR3 is 16 residues. J lost 1 base, V lost 11 bases, and 15 bases had no gene match. CDR3 bases: TGTGCCTCCCGGAGGGGAGGGGACTTTGGCACAGATACGCAGTATTTT. This translates into CASRRGGDFGTDTQYF.

The genes are TRBV29-1 and TRBJ2-1, with D maybe TRBD1 (6 bases). Germline V gene lookup returns CDR1 SQVTM and CDR2 ANQGSEA. The CDR3 runs 16 residues. Trimming pared 3 bases from V and 4 bases from J, leaving 19 bases between. CDR3 in DNA: TGCAGCGTTGAGTCTCAGAAGGGGGTTGGGTACAATGAGCAGTTCTTC. Its protein is CSVESQKGVGYNEQFF.

The chain carries TRBV29-1 and TRBJ1-2, with a weak D call TRBD1 (6 bases). The V end was cut by 0 bases, the J end by 1 base, with 18 bases between. There are 17 residues in the CDR3. CDR1 and CDR2 from the germline V gene are SQVTM and ANQGSEA. CDR3 sequence: CSVEDRRWTEGNYGYTF. CDR3 nucleotide sequence: TGCAGCGTTGAAGATCGAAGATGGACAGAAGGTAACTATGGCTACACCTTC.

This clone was seen more than once but under ten times. This rearrangement joins TRBV6-1 to TRBJ2-5; TRBD1 might be the D (6 bases). Germline CDR1 MNHNS, CDR2 SASEGT. V was trimmed by 3 bases and J by 7 bases, leaving 33 bases between them. This CDR3 has 20 residues. CDR3 sequence (DNA): TGTGCCAGCAGTGACCGACCCCTGGGGTTAGGGACAACGAGGATTGGGACCCAGTACTTC. This sequence encodes CASSDRPLGLGTTRIGTQYF.

The chain recombines TRBV11-2 with TRBJ2-3, with D maybe TRBD1 (6 bases). The germline gives CDR1 SGHAT, CDR2 FQNNGV. This CDR3 has 16 amino acids. V lost 5 bases and J lost 3, with 18 bases in between. CDR3: CASSLALRGRTDTQYF. Here the CDR3 DNA reads TGTGCCAGCAGCCTCGCCCTCAGGGGAAGGACAGATACGCAGTATTTT.

V usage is TRBV5-1 and J usage is TRBJ2-1, with unresolved D. Germline CDR1 reads SGHRS; CDR2 reads YFSETQ. The length of the CDR3 is 15 residues. Trimming left V 1 base short and J 1 base short, with 9 bases between. The CDR3 bases are TGCGCCAGCAGCTTGAGGCCAGGATCCTACAATGAGCAGTTCTTC. Residues: CASSLRPGSYNEQFF.

This chain connects TRBV5-1 to TRBJ2-3; 8 bases map to TRBD2. Germline CDR1 reads SGHRS; CDR2 reads YFSETQ. Unmatched junction bases numbered 4, after V lost 1 base and J lost 6 bases. The CDR3 is made up of 14 amino acids. The CDR3 reads CASSLTWTSDTQYF. CDR3 nucleotides: TGCGCCAGCAGCTTGACCTGGACTAGCGATACGCAGTATTTT.

V is TRBV10-2 and J is TRBJ1-2, with TRBD1 matching over 8 bases. The CDR3 runs 15 residues. Trimming at V came to 4 bases and at J to 4 bases, leaving 8 bases not matched to a gene. Germline-derived CDR1 and CDR2 are WSHSY and SAAADI. The CDR3 loop reads CASSGPNTGGYGYTF. CDR3 coding DNA: TGCGCCAGCAGTGGCCCCAACACAGGGGGCTATGGCTACACCTTC.

This chain links TRBV4-1 with TRBJ2-7, with D unclear. V lost 1 base and J lost 5, with 15 bases in between. Germline V gene sequence: CDR1 MGHRA, CDR2 YSYEKL. The CDR3 has 15 residues. The CDR3 loop is CASSQGTVSLDEQYF. CDR3 nucleotide sequence: TGCGCCAGCAGCCAAGGAACAGTCTCTTTGGACGAGCAGTACTTC.

The chain joins TRBV4-1 to TRBJ1-2, with 10 bases aligning to TRBD1. Germline loops: CDR1 MGHRA, CDR2 YSYEKL. V lost 6 bases and J lost 0; bases outside the gene matches: 4. The CDR3 runs 15 residues. CDR3 DNA: TGCGCCAGCAGGGGGACAGGGGAGGCTAACTATGGCTACACCTTC. Its protein product is CASRGTGEANYGYTF.